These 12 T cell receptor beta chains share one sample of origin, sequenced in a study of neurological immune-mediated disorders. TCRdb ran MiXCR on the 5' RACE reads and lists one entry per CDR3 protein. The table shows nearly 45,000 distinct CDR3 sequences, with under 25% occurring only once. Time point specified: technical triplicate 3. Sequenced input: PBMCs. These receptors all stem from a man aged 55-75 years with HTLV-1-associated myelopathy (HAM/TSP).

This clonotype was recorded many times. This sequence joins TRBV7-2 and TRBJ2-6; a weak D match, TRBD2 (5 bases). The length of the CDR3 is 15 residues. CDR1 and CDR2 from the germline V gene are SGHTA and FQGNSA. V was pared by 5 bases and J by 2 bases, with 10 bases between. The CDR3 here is CASSARRTGANVLTF. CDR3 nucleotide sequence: TGTGCCAGCAGCGCCCGGAGGACTGGGGCCAACGTCCTGACTTTC.

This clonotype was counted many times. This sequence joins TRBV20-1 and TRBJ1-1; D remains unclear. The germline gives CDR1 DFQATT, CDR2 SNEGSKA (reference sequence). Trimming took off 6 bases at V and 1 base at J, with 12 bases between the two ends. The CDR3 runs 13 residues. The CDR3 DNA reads TGCAGTGCCATCCCCTTCGCGAACACTGAAGCTTTCTTT. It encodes CSAIPFANTEAFF.

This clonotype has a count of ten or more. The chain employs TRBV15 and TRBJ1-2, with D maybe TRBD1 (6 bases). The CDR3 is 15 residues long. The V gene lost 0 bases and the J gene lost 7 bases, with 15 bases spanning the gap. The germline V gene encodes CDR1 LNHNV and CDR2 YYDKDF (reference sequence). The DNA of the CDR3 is TGTGCCACCAGCAGAGATGAGGGGGAGGTGTCTGGCTACACCTTC. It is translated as CATSRDEGEVSGYTF.

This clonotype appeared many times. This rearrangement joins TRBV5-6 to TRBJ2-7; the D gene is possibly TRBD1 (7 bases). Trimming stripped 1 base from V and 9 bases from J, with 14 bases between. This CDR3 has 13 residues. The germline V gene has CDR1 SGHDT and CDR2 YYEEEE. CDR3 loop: CASSLKGAGGQYF. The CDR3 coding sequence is TGTGCCAGCAGCTTGAAGGGGGCCGGGGGGCAGTACTTC.

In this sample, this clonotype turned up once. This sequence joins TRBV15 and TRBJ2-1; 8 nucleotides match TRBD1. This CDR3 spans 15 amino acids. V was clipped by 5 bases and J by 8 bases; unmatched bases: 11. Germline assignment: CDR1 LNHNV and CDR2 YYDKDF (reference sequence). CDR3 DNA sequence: TGTGCCACCAGCGGGCGAGGGACACAGGGGGATGAGCAGTTCTTC. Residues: CATSGRGTQGDEQFF.

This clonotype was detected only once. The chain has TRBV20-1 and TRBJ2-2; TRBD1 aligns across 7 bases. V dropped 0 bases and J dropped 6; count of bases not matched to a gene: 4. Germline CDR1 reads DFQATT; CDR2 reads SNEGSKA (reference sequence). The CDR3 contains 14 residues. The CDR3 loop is CSARDAQGAGELFF. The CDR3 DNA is TGCAGTGCTAGAGATGCTCAGGGGGCCGGGGAGCTGTTTTTT.

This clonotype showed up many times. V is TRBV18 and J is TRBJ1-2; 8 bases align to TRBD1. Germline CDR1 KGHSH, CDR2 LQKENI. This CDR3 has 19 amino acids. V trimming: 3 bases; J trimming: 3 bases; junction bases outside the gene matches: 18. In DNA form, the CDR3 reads TGTGCCAGCTCACCCTATACGAGGACAGGGAAGTTAGACGACTATGGCTACACCTTC. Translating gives CASSPYTRTGKLDDYGYTF.

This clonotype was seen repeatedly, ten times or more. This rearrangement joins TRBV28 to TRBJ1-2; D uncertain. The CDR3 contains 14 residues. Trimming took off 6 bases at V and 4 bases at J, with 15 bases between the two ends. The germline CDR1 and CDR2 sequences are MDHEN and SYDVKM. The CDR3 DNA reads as TGTGCCAGCAGCTGGCAGGTCTATCCCTATGGCTACACCTTC. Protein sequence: CASSWQVYPYGYTF.

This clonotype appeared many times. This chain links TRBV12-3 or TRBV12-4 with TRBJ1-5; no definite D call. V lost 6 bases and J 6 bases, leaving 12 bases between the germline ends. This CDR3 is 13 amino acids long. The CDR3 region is CASSPLGGQPQHF. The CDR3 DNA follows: TGTGCCAGCAGCCCCTTGGGTGGTCAGCCCCAGCATTTT.

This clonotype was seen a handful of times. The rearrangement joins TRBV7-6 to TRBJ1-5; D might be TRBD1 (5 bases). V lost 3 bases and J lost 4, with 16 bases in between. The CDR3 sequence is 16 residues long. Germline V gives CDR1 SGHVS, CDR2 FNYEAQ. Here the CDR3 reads CASSLVKQDPNQPQHF. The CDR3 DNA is TGTGCCAGCAGCTTGGTTAAACAGGACCCGAATCAGCCCCAGCATTTT. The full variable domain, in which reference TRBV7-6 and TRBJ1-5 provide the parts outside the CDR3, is GAGVSQSPRYKVTKRGQDVALRCDPISGHVSLYWYRQALGQGPEFLTYFNYEAQQDKSGLPNDRFSAERPEGSISTLTIQRTEQRDSAMYRCASSLVKQDPNQPQHFGDGTRLSIL.

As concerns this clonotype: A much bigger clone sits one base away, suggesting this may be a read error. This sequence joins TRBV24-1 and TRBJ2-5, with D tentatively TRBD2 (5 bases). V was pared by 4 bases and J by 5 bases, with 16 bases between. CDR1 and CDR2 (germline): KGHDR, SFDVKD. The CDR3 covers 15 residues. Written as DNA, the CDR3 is TGTGCCACCAGTGACCCCGGCGGACTGGAGGAGACCCAGTACTTC. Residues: CATSDPGGLEETQYF.

The chain's CDR3 is CASSSRTGGALGGELFF. Here the CDR3 DNA reads TGTGCCAGCAGTTCCCGTACAGGGGGCGCTTTGGGCGGGGAGCTGTTTTTT. The V call is TRBV27, the J call TRBJ2-2; 9 bases line up with TRBD1. Germline-derived CDR1 and CDR2 are MNHEY and SMNVEV (reference sequence). The CDR3 consists of 17 residues. V shed 4 bases and J 7 bases; nucleotides not matched to a gene: 13.